The clone carrying this T cell receptor beta chain has more than one count but fewer than ten. Its antigen is not known. The data belong to a study of blood T cells in healthy people across ages. Whole-study results and caveats: As age increased, TCR beta diversity per million T cells fell in a roughly linear fashion. Naive CD4+ cells and diversity were both higher in long-lived donors than in aged donors.

The V end was cut by 6 bases, the J end by 6 bases, with 9 bases between. The CDR3 is 11 amino acids. CDR1 and CDR2 from the germline V gene are DFQATT and SNEGSKA (reference sequence). Next came a second PCR, run for roughly 6 to 11 cycles, which used a sample-barcoded 5' primer along with a J-beta primer mix. Using its own MiXCR run on the 5' RACE reads, TCRdb lists one record per CDR3 protein. The sample holds hundreds of thousands of distinct CDR3 sequences, 25% to 30% seen once. The sample taken for sequencing was blood. The J gene is TRBJ2-1, the V gene TRBV20-1; D gene uncertain. The sequence came from a woman in her 70s in good health. CDR3 in amino acids: CSAAKGNEQFF. CDR3 sequence (DNA): TGCAGTGCCGCCAAGGGCAATGAGCAGTTCTTC.